A selection of T cell receptor beta chains follows, all from one sample in a study of T-cell reconstitution after alpha-beta-depleted transplantation in children. MiXCR, applied by TCRdb to the PCR reads, yields one record per CDR3 protein. This sample carries hundreds of thousands of distinct CDR3 sequences, roughly 17% of them seen once, and the ten largest clones take approximately 38%. This material consisted of PBMCs, mostly from graft donor cells, taken 360 days after TCRalphabeta/CD19-depleted stem cell transplant. These receptors all come from a male patient aged 2-15 years who had a stem cell transplant for acute lymphoblastic leukemia, so the T cells may come from the graft donor. Each CDR3 is given with its conserved first and last residue. Each record gives: D gene, clone size, V gene, J gene, CDR3 protein, CDR3 DNA. The D gene is left open where the match is weak. The listing skips clone size in some rows; elsewhere it reads once, few, many or a size class.

.	.	TRBV6-5	TRBJ2-5	CASSYGPSMDGNQETQYF	TGTGCCAGCAGTTACGGTCCTTCTATGGACGGGAACCAAGAGACCCAGTACTTC
TRBD2	once	TRBV30	TRBJ2-7	CAWSGGLAGLTAYEQYF	TGTGCCTGGAGTGGGGGACTAGCGGGACTCACGGCCTACGAGCAGTACTTC
.	few	TRBV29-1	TRBJ2-7	CSAKTGPGYEQYF	TGCAGCGCAAAGACGGGACCGGGCTACGAGCAGTACTTC
TRBD2	few	TRBV10-3	TRBJ2-1	CAIRGLAGDNEQFF	TGTGCCATCAGGGGACTAGCGGGAGACAATGAGCAGTTCTTC
TRBD2	.	TRBV4-1	TRBJ2-3	CASSQRGSSADTQYF	TGCGCCAGCAGCCAACGCGGGAGCTCCGCAGATACGCAGTATTTT
.	many	TRBV4-1	TRBJ2-1	CASRAGGLGSYNEQFF	TGCGCCAGCAGGGCGGGTGGCTTGGGATCTTACAATGAGCAGTTCTTC
.	few	TRBV6-5	TRBJ2-3	CASSYNGGTDTQYF	TGTGCCAGCAGTTACAACGGGGGCACAGATACGCAGTATTTT
.	few	TRBV15	TRBJ1-5	CATSRGSRLGNQPQHF	TGTGCCACCAGCAGAGGCTCTCGTTTGGGCAATCAGCCCCAGCATTTT
.	.	TRBV12-3/TRBV12-4	TRBJ2-2	CASSLALLAHANTGELFF	TGTGCCAGCAGTTTAGCGCTTCTAGCGCACGCGAACACCGGGGAGCTGTTTTTT
.	few	TRBV5-1	TRBJ2-3	CASSFGGSATDTQYF	TGCGCCAGCAGCTTTGGTGGGTCCGCAACAGATACGCAGTATTTT
TRBD1	.	TRBV7-3	TRBJ2-3	CASSFLGTGKGTDTQYF	TGTGCCAGCAGCTTTCTAGGGACAGGGAAGGGCACAGATACGCAGTATTTT
TRBD1	many	TRBV6-5	TRBJ2-2	CASRPRQGGTGELFF	TGTGCCAGCAGACCCCGACAGGGTGGCACCGGGGAGCTGTTTTTT
.	.	TRBV29-1	TRBJ2-3	CSVPLTDTQYF	TGCAGCGTTCCACTAACAGATACGCAGTATTTT
.	few	TRBV7-9	TRBJ1-1	CASSSRQAYTEAFF	TGTGCCAGCAGCTCACGACAGGCTTACACTGAAGCTTTCTTT
.	.	TRBV6-1	TRBJ1-2	CASSEIGPDYGYTF	TGTGCCAGCAGTGAAATTGGACCAGACTATGGCTACACCTTC
.	few	TRBV5-1	TRBJ1-4	CASSLEGRVREKLFF	TGCGCCAGCAGCTTGGAAGGGAGGGTAAGGGAAAAACTGTTTTTT
TRBD2	.	TRBV2	TRBJ2-7	CASIALVGRVSYEQYF	TGTGCCAGCATTGCCCTAGTCGGGAGGGTCTCCTACGAGCAGTACTTC
.	few	TRBV20-1	TRBJ2-1	CSARAGERSYNEQFF	TGCAGTGCTAGAGCTGGGGAGCGCTCCTACAATGAGCAGTTCTTC